This T cell receptor (beta chain) is drawn from a study of blood T cells in healthy people across ages. Each donor was a healthy Caucasian individual from Russia, aged about 6 to 95. Study outcomes and limitations: In long-lived donors, naive CD4+ cell counts and diversity exceeded those of aged donors.

Then a second PCR, running about 6 to 12 cycles, was carried out with a sample-barcoded 5' primer and a J-beta primer mix. Unique molecular identifiers of 12 random nucleotides labeled each cDNA. MiXCR, run by TCRdb on the 5' RACE reads, gives a single entry per CDR3 protein. The table lists 1.5 million to 2 million distinct CDR3 sequences, around 50% of them singletons. To note about this clonotype: What it binds is unknown.

The clonotype comes from a woman aged 35 to 49 in good health. Sequencing was carried out using blood.

The CDR3: CASSLSLGVRKGYTF. The CDR3 bases are TGTGCCAGCAGCTTGTCTCTAGGGGTGCGGAAAGGCTACACCTTC. The chain recombines TRBV5-6 with TRBJ1-2, with a tentative D call TRBD1 (5 bases). Germline-derived CDR1 and CDR2 are SGHDT and YYEEEE. This CDR3 has 15 amino acids. Trimming stripped 1 base from V and 8 bases from J, with 18 bases between.